This T cell receptor (beta chain) is drawn from a study of technical replicates of blood from a handful of donors. The repertoire was sequenced with immunoSEQ multiplex PCR; TCRdb's copy has only in-frame clones and lacks some. This sample has fewer than 75,000 clones; roughly 90% occur once, and the top ten carry around 5%. The CDR3 spans 15 residues. Germline-derived CDR1 and CDR2 are SGHRS and YFSETQ. V lost 4 bases and J lost 1; bases outside the gene matches: 6. This receptor was taken from a human donor in good health. Some clones in this sample may be carry-over from other donors' samples. The chain couples TRBV5-1 to TRBJ2-5, with 8 bases aligning to TRBD1. Sequencing was carried out using PBMCs. The CDR3 is CASSPDRAGQETQYF. Written as DNA, the CDR3 is TGCGCCAGCAGCCCGGACAGGGCTGGCCAAGAGACCCAGTACTTC.